This T cell receptor (beta chain) was found in a study of blood T cell repertoires in COVID-19. Study information: Samples representing acute and convalescent COVID-19 were sourced from the United States, Italy and Spain. PBMCs, B-cell-depleted T cells, or T cells provided the cDNA or gDNA that made up the material.

In the authors' methods: Reference gene primer amplification in the assay estimated nucleated cell counts. Only in-frame clones appear in the TCRdb table, and some are missing; sequencing was by immunoSEQ multiplex PCR. The V and J calls and the clone size are those of that table, but D and trimming were determined from the DNA. The sample records about 160,000 clones, roughly nine tenths being singletons. Germline loops: CDR1 MNHEY, CDR2 SVGAGI. V dropped 2 bases and J dropped 1 base, with 14 bases sitting between them. The CDR3 sequence is 16 residues long. This chain connects TRBV6-5 to TRBJ1-1, with D possibly TRBD1 on 5 matching bases. This receptor was obtained from a man between 45 and 60 years old with acute or convalescent COVID-19. The sample comprised peripheral blood. CDR3 DNA: TGTGCCAGCAGTTACCGCGGGGGAATATCGAACACTGAAGCTTTCTTT. It translates to CASSYRGGISNTEAFF.